The following is a T cell receptor (beta chain) sequence with its context. The antigen is undetermined. The ends lost 4 bases at V and 3 bases at J; junction bases unmatched: 11. Germline assignment: CDR1 SGHKS and CDR2 YYEKEE (reference sequence). The CDR3 loop spans 17 amino acids. A quantitative 5'-RACE method, one with molecular barcodes, was used to make TCR beta libraries. TCRdb re-called the 5' RACE reads with MiXCR, one entry per CDR3 protein. The sample lists about 200,000 distinct CDR3 sequences, approximately 24% occurring once. This sample stems from a study of CD8 T cells in ankylosing spondylitis. Study outcomes and limitations: Reactive arthritis synovial fluid and blood were previously reported to contain some motif variants. Relatively rare in peripheral blood, disease-linked clones were also CD8+. A TCR beta motif made of several highly homologous variants seemed typical of ankylosing spondylitis blood.

Sequencing input: blood, either unsorted or a sorted T cell fraction (not recorded which). This clonotype was obtained from a male donor with ankylosing spondylitis or in good health (not recorded which). This chain joins TRBV5-5 and TRBJ2-1; 9 nucleotides match TRBD2. The CDR3: CASSIAAAGGIYNEQFF. The CDR3 bases are TGTGCCAGCAGCATAGCGGCGGCGGGAGGGATCTACAATGAGCAGTTCTTC.